The 5 T cell receptor beta chains in this list originate from one sample, sequenced in a study of cytomegalovirus exposure and HLA in healthy donors. The protocol was immunoSEQ multiplex PCR, while the TCRdb copy is restricted to in-frame clones and leaves out a portion. This sample has about 240,000 clones, with 70% to 90% found just once. Specimen: PBMCs. These receptors originate from a woman between 25 and 40 years old in good health and CMV-seropositive.

This clone was detected a few times. This chain links TRBV2 with TRBJ1-2; perhaps TRBD1 as D (6 bases). Germline CDR1 SNHLY, CDR2 FYNNEI. This CDR3 spans 14 amino acids. The V gene lost 6 bases and the J gene lost 4 bases, with 15 bases spanning the gap. The CDR3, as DNA: TGTGCCAGCAGCGCCTCAACAGGGCTCTATGGCTACACCTTC. Its protein is CASSASTGLYGYTF.

V gene TRBV6-1 combines with J gene TRBJ1-1; no definite D call. The V and J ends lost 4 bases and 0 bases respectively, with 9 bases between them. Germline V CDR1 and CDR2: MNHNS, SASEGT. The CDR3 covers 14 residues. The DNA of the CDR3 is TGTGCCAGCAGTGTGGAGAGAATGAACACTGAAGCTTTCTTT. Residues: CASSVERMNTEAFF.

This clone has only a few counts. The chain employs TRBV7-3 and TRBJ1-2, with TRBD1 as a possible D gene (6 bases). Trimming removed 1 base at V and 4 bases at J, with 13 bases between. The CDR3 extends over 15 amino acids. Germline V lookup: CDR1 SGHTA, CDR2 FQGTGA. CDR3 nucleotides: TGTGCCAGCAGCTTAAGTGGACAGTCGTTCTATGGCTACACCTTC. This codes for CASSLSGQSFYGYTF.

The chain has TRBV4-2 and TRBJ2-5, with 9 positions matching TRBD2. V lost 0 bases to trimming and J lost 5 bases; unmatched junction nucleotides: 7. CDR1 and CDR2 (germline): LGHNA, YNFKEQ. The CDR3 has 16 amino acids. Written as DNA, the CDR3 is TGTGCCAGCAGCCAAGATCAGGCGCGGGGGGGCGAGACCCAGTACTTC. Its protein product is CASSQDQARGGETQYF.

This sequence joins TRBV2 and TRBJ2-1; D unclear. CDR3 size: 14 residues. Germline CDR1 SNHLY, CDR2 FYNNEI. Trimming took off 8 bases at V and 9 bases at J, with 20 bases between the two ends. CDR3: CASHTSPALGEQFF. The CDR3 region has the DNA TGTGCCAGCCACACAAGCCCAGCGCTGGGTGAGCAGTTCTTC.